The clone carrying this T cell receptor (beta chain) was counted only a few times. The sample is drawn from a study of blood T cells in healthy people across ages. V lost 6 bases and J lost 6, with 15 bases in between. The CDR3 is made up of 13 amino acids. Germline loops: CDR1 MGHDK, CDR2 SYGVNS. For the second PCR, which ran for 7 to 11 cycles, a sample-barcoded 5' primer and a J-beta primer mix were used. TCRdb fed the 5' RACE reads into MiXCR, producing one record per CDR3 protein. The sample includes roughly 720,000 distinct CDR3 sequences, approximately 53% of them seen just once. This sequence was found in a man at least 80 years old in good health. The chain recombines TRBV25-1 with TRBJ2-7; D is possibly TRBD2 (5 bases). Input material: blood. CDR3 nucleotides: TGTGCCAGCAGCGTACTAGTTGGTCTCGAGCAGTACTTC. It specifies CASSVLVGLEQYF.